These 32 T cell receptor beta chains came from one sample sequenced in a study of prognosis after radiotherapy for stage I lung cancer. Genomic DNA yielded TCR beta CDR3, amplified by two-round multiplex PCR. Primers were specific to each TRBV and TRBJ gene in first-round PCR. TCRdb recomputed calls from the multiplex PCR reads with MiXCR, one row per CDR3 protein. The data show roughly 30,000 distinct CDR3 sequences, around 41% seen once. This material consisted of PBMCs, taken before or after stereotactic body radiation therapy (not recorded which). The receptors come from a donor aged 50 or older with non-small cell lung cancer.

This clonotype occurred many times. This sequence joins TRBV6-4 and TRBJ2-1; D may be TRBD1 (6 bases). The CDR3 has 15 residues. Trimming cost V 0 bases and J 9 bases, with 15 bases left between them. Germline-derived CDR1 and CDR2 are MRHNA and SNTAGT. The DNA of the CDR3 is TGTGCCAGCAGTGACTCTTTGGCCTTAGGGGGTGAGCAGTTCTTC. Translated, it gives CASSDSLALGGEQFF.

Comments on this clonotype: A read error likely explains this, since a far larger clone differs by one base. CDR3: CASSPRDVETQYF. The CDR3 coding sequence is TGTGCCAGCAGCCCACGGGATGTAGAGACCCAGTACTTC. The chain has TRBV6-2 or TRBV6-3 and TRBJ2-5; D might be TRBD2 (5 bases). The CDR3 loop spans 13 amino acids. Trimming left V 6 bases short and J 4 bases short, with 12 bases between. CDR1 is MNHEY and CDR2 is SVGEGT in the germline V gene.

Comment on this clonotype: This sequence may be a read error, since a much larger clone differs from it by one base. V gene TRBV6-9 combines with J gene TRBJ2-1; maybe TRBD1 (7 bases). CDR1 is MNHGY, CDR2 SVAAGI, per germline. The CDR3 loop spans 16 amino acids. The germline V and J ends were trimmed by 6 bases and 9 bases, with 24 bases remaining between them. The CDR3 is CASRPQHTGRTGEQFF. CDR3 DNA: TGTGCCAGCAGACCGCAACATACAGGGAGGACAGGTGAGCAGTTCTTC.

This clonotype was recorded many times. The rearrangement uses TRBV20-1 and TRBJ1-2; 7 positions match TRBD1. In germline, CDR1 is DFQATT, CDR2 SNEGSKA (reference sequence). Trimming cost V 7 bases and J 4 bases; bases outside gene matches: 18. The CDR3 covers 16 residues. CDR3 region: CSVSDRRHVSSYGYTF. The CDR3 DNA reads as TGCAGTGTTTCGGACAGGCGGCACGTTTCTTCCTATGGCTACACCTTC.

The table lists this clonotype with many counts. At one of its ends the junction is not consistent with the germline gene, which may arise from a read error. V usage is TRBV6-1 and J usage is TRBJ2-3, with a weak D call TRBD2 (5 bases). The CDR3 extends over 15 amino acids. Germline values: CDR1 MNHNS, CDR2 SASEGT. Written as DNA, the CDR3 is TGTGCCAGCAGCGAAGCGGCGGCGAGCACAGATACGCAGTATTTT. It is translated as CASSEAAASTDTQYF.

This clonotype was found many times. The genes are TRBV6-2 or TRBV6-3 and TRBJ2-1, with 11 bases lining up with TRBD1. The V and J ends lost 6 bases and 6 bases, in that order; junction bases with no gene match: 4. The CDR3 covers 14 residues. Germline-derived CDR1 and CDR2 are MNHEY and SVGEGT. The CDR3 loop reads CASSTGTGGNEQFF. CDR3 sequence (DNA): TGTGCCAGCAGCACCGGGACAGGGGGCAATGAGCAGTTCTTC.

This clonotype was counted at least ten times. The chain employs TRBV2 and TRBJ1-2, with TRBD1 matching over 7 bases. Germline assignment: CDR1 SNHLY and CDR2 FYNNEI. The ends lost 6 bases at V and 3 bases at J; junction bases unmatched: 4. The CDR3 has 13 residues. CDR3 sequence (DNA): TGTGCCAGCAGGGTTGACAGGGACTATGGCTACACCTTC. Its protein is CASRVDRDYGYTF.

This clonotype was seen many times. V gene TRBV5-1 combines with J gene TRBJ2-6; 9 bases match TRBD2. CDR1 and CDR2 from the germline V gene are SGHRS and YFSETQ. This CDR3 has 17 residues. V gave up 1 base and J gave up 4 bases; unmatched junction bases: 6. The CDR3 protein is CASSLRAGGSGANVLTF. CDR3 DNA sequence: TGCGCCAGCAGCTTGAGGGCGGGAGGGTCAGGGGCCAACGTCCTGACTTTC.

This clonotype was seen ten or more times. For the CDR3, the DNA is TGTGCCAGCAAGGGTAGCGGTGGCACAGATACGCAGTATTTT. Amino acids: CASKGSGGTDTQYF. The V call is TRBV2, the J call TRBJ2-3, with a weak D call TRBD2 (6 bases). The CDR3 is made up of 14 amino acids. Trimming pared 7 bases from V and 1 base from J, leaving 12 bases between. Germline values: CDR1 SNHLY, CDR2 FYNNEI. The entire variable domain, with the rest obtained from reference TRBV2 and TRBJ2-3, is as follows: EPEVTQTPSHQVTQMGQEVILRCVPISNHLYFYWYRQILGQKVEFLVSFYNNEISEKSEIFDDQFSVERPDGSNFTLKIRSTKLEDSAMYFCASKGSGGTDTQYFGPGTRLTVL.

The CDR3 nucleotides read TGTGCCAGCAGCTTCCCGGGAGATAGTTCTGGAAGGGCCAACGTCCTGACTTTC. Its translation is CASSFPGDSSGRANVLTF. V is TRBV7-2 and J is TRBJ2-6, with D perhaps TRBD2 (6 bases). This CDR3 spans 18 amino acids. The V end lost 3 bases, the J end lost 5 bases, and 20 bases lay between the germline ends. Germline lookup yields CDR1 SGHTA and CDR2 FQGNSA.

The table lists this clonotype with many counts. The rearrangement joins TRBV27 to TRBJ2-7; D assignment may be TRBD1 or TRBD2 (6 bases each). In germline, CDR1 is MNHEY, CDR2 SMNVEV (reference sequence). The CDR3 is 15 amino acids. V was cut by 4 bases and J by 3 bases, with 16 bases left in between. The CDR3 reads CASSSLGGTFYEQYF. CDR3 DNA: TGTGCCAGCAGTTCCCTCGGCGGGACATTCTACGAGCAGTACTTC.

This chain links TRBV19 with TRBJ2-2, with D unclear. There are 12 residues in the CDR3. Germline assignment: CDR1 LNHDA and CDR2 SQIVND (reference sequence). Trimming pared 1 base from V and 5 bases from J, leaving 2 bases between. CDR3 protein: CASSIGTGELFF. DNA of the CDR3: TGTGCCAGTAGTATAGGGACCGGGGAGCTGTTTTTT.

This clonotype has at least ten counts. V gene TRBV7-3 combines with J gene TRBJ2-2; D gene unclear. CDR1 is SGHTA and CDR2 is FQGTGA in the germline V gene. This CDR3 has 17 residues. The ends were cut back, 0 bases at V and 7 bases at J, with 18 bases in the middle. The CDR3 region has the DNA TGTGCCAGCAGCTTAACATCAACACGAGCGCATGTCGGGGAGCTGTTTTTT. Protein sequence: CASSLTSTRAHVGELFF.

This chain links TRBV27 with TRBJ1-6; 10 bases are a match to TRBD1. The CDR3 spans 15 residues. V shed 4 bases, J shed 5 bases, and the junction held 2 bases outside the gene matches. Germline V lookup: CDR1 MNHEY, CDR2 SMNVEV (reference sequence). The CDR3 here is CASSYGQGDNSPLHF. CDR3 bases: TGTGCCAGCAGTTACGGACAGGGGGATAATTCACCCCTCCACTTT.

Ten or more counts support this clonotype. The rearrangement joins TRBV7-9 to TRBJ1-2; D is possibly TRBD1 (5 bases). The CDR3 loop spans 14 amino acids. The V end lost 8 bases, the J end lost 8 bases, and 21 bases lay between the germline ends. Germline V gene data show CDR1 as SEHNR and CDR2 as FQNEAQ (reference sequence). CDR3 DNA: TGTGCCAGCGGCAGAGGGGAGGTGCGGCGGGGCTACACCTTC. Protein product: CASGRGEVRRGYTF.

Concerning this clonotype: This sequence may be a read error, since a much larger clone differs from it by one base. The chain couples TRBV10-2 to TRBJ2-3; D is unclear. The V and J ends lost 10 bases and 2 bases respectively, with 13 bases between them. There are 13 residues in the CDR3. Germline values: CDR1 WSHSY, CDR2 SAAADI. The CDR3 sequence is CATEGTNTDTQYF. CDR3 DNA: TGCGCCACCGAAGGAACGAACACAGATACGCAGTATTTT.

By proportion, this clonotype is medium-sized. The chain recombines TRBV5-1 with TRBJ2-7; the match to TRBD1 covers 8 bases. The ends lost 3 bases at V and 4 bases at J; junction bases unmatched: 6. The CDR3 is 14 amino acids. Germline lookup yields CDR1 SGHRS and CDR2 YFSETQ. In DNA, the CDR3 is TGCGCCAGCAGCTCCGGGACAGGACAATACGAGCAGTACTTC. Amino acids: CASSSGTGQYEQYF.

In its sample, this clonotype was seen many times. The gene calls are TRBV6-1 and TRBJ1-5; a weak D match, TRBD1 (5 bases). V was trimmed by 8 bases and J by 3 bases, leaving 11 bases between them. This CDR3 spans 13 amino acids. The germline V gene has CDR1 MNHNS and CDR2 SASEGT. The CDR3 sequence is CASDSDFNQPQHF. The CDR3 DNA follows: TGTGCCAGCGACAGTGACTTCAATCAGCCCCAGCATTTT.

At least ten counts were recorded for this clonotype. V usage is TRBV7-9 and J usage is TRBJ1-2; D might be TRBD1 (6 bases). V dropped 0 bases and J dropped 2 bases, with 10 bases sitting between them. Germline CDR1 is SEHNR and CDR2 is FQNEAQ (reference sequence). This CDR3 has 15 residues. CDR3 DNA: TGTGCCAGCAGCTTAGCCCAAACAGGGAACTATGGCTACACCTTC. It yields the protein CASSLAQTGNYGYTF.

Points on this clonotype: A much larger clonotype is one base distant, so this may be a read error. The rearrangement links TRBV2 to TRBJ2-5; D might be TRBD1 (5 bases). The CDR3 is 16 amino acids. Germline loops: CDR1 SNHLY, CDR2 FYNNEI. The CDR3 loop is CASSPPPQLGQDTQYF. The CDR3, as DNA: TGTGCCAGCAGTCCTCCACCCCAACTGGGGCAAGATACCCAGTACTTC.

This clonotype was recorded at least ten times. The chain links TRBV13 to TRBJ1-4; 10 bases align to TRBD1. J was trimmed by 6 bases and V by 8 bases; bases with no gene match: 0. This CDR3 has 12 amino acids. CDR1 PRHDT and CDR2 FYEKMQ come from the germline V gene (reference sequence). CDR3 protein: CASGTGDEKLFF. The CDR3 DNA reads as TGTGCCAGCGGGACAGGGGATGAAAAACTGTTTTTT. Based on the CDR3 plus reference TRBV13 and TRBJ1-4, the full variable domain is AAGVIQSPRHLIKEKRETATLKCYPIPRHDTVYWYQQGPGQDPQFLISFYEKMQSDKGSIPDRFSAQQFSDYHSELNMSSLELGDSALYFCASGTGDEKLFFGSGTQLSVL.

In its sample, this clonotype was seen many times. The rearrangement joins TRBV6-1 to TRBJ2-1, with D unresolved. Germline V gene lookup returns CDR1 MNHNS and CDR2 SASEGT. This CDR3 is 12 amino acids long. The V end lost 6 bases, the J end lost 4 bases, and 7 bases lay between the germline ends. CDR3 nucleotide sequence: TGTGCCAGCAGGACGGATTACAATGAGCAGTTCTTC. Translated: CASRTDYNEQFF.

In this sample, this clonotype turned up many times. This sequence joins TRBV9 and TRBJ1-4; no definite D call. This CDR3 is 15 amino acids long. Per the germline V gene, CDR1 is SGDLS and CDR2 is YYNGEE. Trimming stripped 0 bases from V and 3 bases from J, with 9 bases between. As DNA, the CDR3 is TGTGCCAGCAGCGTAGCTACCGGGCCTAATGAAAAACTGTTTTTT. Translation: CASSVATGPNEKLFF.

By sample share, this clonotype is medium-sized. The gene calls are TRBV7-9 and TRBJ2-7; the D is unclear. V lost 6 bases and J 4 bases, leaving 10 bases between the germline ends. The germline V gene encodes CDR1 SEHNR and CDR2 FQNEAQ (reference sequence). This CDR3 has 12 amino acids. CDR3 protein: CASSPEAYEQYF. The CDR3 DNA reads TGTGCCAGCAGTCCCGAGGCGTACGAGCAGTACTTC.

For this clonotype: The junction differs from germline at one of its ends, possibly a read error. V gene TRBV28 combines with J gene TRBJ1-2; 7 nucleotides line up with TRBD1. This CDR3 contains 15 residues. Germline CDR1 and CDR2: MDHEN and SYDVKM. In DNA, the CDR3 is TGTGCCAGCAGTTCGCCGACAGGGTCAAGCTATTGCTACACCTTC. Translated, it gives CASSSPTGSSYCYTF.

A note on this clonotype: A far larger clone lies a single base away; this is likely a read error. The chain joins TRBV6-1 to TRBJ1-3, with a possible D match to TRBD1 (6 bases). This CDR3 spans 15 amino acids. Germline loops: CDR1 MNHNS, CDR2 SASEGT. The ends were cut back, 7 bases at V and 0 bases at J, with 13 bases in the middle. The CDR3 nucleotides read TGTGCCAGCACGGGGGACATTAGCTCTGGAAACACCATATATTTT. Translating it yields CASTGDISSGNTIYF.

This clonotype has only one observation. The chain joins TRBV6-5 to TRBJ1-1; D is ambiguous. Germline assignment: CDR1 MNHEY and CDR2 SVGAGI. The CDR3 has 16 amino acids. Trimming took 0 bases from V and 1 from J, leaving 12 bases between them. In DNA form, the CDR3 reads TGTGCCAGCAGTTACTCGTCGTGGTCACCGAACACTGAAGCTTTCTTT. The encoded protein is CASSYSSWSPNTEAFF.

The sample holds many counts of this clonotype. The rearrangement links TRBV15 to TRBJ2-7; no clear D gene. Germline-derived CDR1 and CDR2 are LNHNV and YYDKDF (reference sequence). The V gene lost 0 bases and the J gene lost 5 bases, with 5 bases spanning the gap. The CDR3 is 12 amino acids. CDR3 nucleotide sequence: TGTGCCACCAGCAGAGATAGGGACGAGCAGTACTTC. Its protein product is CATSRDRDEQYF. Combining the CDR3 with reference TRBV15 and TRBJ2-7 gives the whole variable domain DAMVIQNPRYQVTQFGKPVTLSCSQTLNHNVMYWYQQKSSQAPKLLFHYYDKDFNNEADTPDNFQSRRPNTSFCFLDIRSPGLGDTAMYLCATSRDRDEQYFGPGTRLTVT.

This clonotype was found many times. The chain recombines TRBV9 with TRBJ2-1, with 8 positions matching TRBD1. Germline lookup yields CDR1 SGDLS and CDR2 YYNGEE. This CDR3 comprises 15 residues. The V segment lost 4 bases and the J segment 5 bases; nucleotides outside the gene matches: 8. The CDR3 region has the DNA TGTGCCAGCAGCTACAGGGGGTCAGGTGACAATGAGCAGTTCTTC. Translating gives CASSYRGSGDNEQFF.

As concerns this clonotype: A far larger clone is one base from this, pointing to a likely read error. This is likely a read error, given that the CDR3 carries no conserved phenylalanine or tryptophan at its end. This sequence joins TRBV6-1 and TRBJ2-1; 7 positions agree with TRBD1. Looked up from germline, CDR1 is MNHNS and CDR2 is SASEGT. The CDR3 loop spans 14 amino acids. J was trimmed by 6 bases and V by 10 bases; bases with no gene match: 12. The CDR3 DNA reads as TGTGCCATCAGGCGACAGGGTACTGTCAATGAGCAGTTCTTA. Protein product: CAIRRQGTVNEQFL.

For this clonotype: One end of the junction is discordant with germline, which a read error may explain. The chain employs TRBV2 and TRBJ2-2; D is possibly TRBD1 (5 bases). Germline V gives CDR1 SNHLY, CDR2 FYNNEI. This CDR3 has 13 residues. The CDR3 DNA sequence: TGTTCCAGCAATGCTCAGGGTGGCGGGGAGCTGTTTTTT. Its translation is CSSNAQGGGELFF.

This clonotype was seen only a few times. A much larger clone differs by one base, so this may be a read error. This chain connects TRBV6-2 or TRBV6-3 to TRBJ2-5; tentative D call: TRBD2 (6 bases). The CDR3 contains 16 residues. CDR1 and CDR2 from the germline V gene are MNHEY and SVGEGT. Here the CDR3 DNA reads TGTGCCAGCAGTGACTCAGGCGGGGTTGAGGATGGGACCCAGTACTTC. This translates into CASSDSGGVEDGTQYF.